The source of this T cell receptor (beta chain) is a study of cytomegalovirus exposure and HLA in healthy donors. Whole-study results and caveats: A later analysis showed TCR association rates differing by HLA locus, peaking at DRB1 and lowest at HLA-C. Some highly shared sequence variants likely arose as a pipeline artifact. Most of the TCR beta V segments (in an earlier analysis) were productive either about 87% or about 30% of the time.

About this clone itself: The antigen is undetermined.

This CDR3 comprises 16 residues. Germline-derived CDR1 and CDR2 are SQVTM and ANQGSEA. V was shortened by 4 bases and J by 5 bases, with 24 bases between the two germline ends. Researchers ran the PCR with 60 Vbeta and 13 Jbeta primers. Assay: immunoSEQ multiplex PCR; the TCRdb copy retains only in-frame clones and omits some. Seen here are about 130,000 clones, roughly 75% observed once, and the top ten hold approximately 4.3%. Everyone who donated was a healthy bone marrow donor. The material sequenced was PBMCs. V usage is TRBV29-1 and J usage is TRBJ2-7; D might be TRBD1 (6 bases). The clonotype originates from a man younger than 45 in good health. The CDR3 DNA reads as TGCAGCGTTGGGCGCCGTAAACAGGGAACTCTAGACGAGCAGTACTTC. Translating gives CSVGRRKQGTLDEQYF.